The T cell receptor (beta chain) under discussion was sequenced for a study of siplizumab effects on memory and regulatory T cells. General study findings and limits: An assignable phenotype, naive or memory, was missing from roughly 76-95% of proliferating CD4+ or CD8+ clones.

Germline V CDR1 and CDR2: SNHLY, FYNNEI. Trimming left V 7 bases short and J 10 bases short, with 14 bases between. This CDR3 spans 13 amino acids. Sequencing of each sample assayed around 9.9 x 10^4 TCR templates. TCRdb's copy holds only in-frame clones and misses some; the assay was immunoSEQ multiplex PCR. This table holds over 95,000 clones, over 85% found once. In the case of this clone: Its specificity is not known.

V is TRBV2 and J is TRBJ1-6, with D possibly matching TRBD1 (6 bases). The clonotype comes from a human donor in good health. Sample: non-Treg CD4+ T cells sorted from blood. The CDR3 loop reads CASNRVAESPLHF. CDR3 nucleotides: TGTGCCAGCAACAGGGTTGCGGAGTCACCCCTCCACTTT.